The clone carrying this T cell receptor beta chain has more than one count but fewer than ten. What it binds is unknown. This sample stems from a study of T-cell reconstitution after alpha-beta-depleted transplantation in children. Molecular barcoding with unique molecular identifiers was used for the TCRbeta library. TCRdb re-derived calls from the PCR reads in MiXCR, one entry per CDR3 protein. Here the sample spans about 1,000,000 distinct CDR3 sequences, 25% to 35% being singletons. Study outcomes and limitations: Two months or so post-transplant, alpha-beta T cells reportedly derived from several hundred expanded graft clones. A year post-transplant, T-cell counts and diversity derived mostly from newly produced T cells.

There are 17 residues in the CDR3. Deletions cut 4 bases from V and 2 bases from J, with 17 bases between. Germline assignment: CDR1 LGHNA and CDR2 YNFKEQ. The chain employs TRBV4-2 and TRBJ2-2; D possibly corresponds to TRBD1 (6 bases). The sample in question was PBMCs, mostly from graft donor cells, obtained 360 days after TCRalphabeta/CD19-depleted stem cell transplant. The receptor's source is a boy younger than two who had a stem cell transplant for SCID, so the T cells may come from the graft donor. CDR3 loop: CASSPSPGDGNTGELFF. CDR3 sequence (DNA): TGTGCCAGCAGCCCCAGCCCAGGGGACGGAAACACCGGGGAGCTGTTTTTT.